This TCR beta chain was sequenced during a study of T cell repertoires in urothelial bladder cancer (dated by TCRdb to between 2017 and 2020). Describing the broader study: Of the roughly 12 resected lesions, three were clinical stage cT0, three were cTa, three were cT1 and three were cT2 or greater. About eleven resected bladder lesions were studied, comprising urothelial carcinoma (UC+) and benign (UC-) specimens. In the study, clonality of the TCR repertoire in bladder tumors was compared against clonality in benign bladder inflammation. Some twelve patients with bladder lesions who were undergoing transurethral resection were prospectively identified. Findings and caveats that apply to the study as a whole: In carcinoma specimens, up to about 15% of infiltrating lymphocytes were accounted for by a single T-cell clone, compared with approximately 1.8% in benign specimens. The median percentage of tumor infiltrating lymphocytes was about 1.9% in carcinoma specimens and roughly 12% in benign specimens. Urothelial carcinoma specimens had fewer T cells than benign specimens, with medians of 5,569 and 25,872.

In regard to this clone: What antigen it recognizes has not been identified. No base-level quality is on record; no much larger clone is a single base apart.

The TCR beta chain CDR3 region was sequenced with the immunoSEQ assay. As for the authors' bioinformatics: For each specimen, the T-cell fraction, clonal dominance, and maximum TCR clone frequency were calculated. TCRdb carries this immuneACCESS record with in-frame sequences only. Its versions omit some clonotypes, under half of them owing to an unresolved V gene in the studies checked, with the rest unexplained. The V and J calls and clone size are taken from that table; D and trimming were inferred from the DNA. Across this sample there are more than 10,000 clones, with 66% seen only once. The top ten clonotypes cover 8.9% of the sample. Relative to germline, V is 0 bases shorter and J is 8 bases shorter, with 16 bases between their ends. Sequences MNHEY (CDR1) and SVGAGI (CDR2) are obtained from the germline V gene. The CDR3 sequence holds 15 residues, the cysteine and phenylalanine included. Only the CDR3 portion is preserved as DNA: 45 bases, with reading frame beginning at the first base.

Bladder lesion specimens were collected at transurethral resection and stored at -80C. DNA was extracted from bladder specimens collected at transurethral resection. This TCR was sampled from a human donor with urothelial carcinoma. The rearrangement combines TRBV6-5 with TRBJ1-2; 5 matching bases give a weak D call of TRBD1. The sample taken for sequencing was tumor-infiltrating cells from bladder cancer. The sequenced DNA: TGTGCCAGCAGTTACTCCCTAGCGGGGCAGCGGGGCTACACCTTC. This translates into CASSYSLAGQRGYTF.